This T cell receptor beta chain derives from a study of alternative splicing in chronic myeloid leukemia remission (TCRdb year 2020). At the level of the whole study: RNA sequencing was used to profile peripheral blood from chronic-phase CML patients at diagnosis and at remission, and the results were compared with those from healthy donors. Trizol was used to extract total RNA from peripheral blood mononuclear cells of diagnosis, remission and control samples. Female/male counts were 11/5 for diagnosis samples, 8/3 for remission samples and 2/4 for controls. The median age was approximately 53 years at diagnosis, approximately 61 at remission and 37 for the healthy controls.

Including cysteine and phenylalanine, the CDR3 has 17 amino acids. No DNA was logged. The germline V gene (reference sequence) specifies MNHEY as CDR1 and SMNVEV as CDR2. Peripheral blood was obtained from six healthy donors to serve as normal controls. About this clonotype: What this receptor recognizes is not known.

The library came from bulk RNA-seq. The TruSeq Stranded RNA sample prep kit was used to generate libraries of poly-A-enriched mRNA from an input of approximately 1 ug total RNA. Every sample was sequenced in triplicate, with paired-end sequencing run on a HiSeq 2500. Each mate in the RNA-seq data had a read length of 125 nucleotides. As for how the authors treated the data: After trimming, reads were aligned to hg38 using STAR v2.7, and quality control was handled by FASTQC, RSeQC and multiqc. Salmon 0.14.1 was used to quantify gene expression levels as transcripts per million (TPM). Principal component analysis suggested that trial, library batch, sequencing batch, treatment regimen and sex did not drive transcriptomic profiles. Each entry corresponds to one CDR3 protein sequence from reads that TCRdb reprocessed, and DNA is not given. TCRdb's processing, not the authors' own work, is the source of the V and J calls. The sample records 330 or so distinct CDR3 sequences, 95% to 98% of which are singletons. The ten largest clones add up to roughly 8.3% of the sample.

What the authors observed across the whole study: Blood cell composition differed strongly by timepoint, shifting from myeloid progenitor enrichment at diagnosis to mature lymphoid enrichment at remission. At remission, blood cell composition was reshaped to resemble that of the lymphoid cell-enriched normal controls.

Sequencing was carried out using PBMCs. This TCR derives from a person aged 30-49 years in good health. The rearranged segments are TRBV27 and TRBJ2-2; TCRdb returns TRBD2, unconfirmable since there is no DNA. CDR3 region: CASRLTPSGGNTGELFF.